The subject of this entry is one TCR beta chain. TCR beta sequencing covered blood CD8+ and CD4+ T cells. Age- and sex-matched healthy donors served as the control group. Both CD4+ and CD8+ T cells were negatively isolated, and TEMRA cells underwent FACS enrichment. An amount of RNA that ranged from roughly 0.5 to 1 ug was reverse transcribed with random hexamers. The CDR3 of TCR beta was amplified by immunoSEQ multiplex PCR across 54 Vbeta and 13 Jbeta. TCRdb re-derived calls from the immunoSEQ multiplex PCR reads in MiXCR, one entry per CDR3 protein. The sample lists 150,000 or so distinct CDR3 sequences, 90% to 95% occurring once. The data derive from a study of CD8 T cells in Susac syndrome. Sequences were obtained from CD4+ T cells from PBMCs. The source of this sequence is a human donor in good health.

For the CDR3, the DNA is TGTGCCAGCAGCCCCCAAGGAGGGGGGGGGTGGAATGAGCAGTTCTTC. Encoded protein: CASSPQGGGGWNEQFF. V gene TRBV7-3 combines with J gene TRBJ2-1, with D perhaps matching TRBD2 (7 bases). Trimming shortened V by 5 bases and J by 7 bases, and 21 bases separated the two germline ends. Germline V gene sequence: CDR1 SGHTA, CDR2 FQGTGA. CDR3 length: 16 amino acids.